One sample yielded the 28 T cell receptor beta chains listed below, sequenced in a study of T cell responses to AZD1222 COVID-19 vaccine. Sequencing used immunoSEQ multiplex PCR; TCRdb keeps in-frame clones, though not all of them. The sample lists 150,000 to 200,000 clones; approximately 91% were seen once. The source was peripheral blood, collected 28 days after the second AZD1222 dose. These receptor sequences come from an adult who received the AZD1222 COVID-19 vaccine.

The rearrangement joins TRBV7-2 to TRBJ1-2, with 10 bases lining up with TRBD1. The junction had 2 bases not matched to a gene; V was cut back by 2 bases and J by 5 bases. CDR3 length equals 14 residues. Germline V lookup: CDR1 SGHTA, CDR2 FQGNSA. The CDR3 loop reads CASSLRGQGYGYTF. For the CDR3, the DNA is TGTGCCAGCAGCTTACGGGGACAGGGGTATGGCTACACCTTC. Full variable domain (outside the CDR3, taken from reference TRBV7-2 and TRBJ1-2): GAGVSQSPSNKVTEKGKDVELRCDPISGHTALYWYRQSLGQGLEFLIYFQGNSAPDKSGLPSDRFSAERTGGSVSTLTIQRTQQEDSAVYLCASSLRGQGYGYTFGSGTRLTVV.

The chain combines TRBV10-3 with TRBJ1-6; TRBD1 agrees at 7 bases. After removal of 6 bases from V and 8 bases from J, the junction contained 1 base not matched to a gene. Germline assignment: CDR1 ENHRY and CDR2 SYGVKD. The CDR3 totals 12 residues. CDR3 in amino acids: CAIRGTDSPLHF. CDR3 sequence (DNA): TGTGCCATCAGGGGGACAGATTCACCCCTCCACTTT.

The chain is built from TRBV5-8 and TRBJ1-3, with D unclear. CDR1 and CDR2 from the germline V gene are SGHTS and YDEGEE. This CDR3 has 15 residues. V shed 0 bases and J shed 3 bases, with 10 bases lying between them. CDR3 amino acids: CASSLGRDLGNTIYF. The CDR3, as DNA: TGTGCCAGCAGCTTGGGCCGTGACCTTGGAAACACCATATATTTT.

V and J are TRBV19 and TRBJ2-1; D call uncertain. In germline, CDR1 is LNHDA, CDR2 SQIVND (reference sequence). Trimming took off 3 bases at V and 1 base at J, with 10 bases between the two ends. This CDR3 is built from 15 residues. The CDR3 reads CASSMMGWSYNEQFF. CDR3 nucleotides: TGTGCCAGTAGTATGATGGGCTGGTCCTACAATGAGCAGTTCTTC.

The genes are TRBV5-5 and TRBJ2-7, with D perhaps matching TRBD1 (5 bases). Germline lookup yields CDR1 SGHKS and CDR2 YYEKEE (reference sequence). CDR3 length equals 14 residues. Trimming took 6 bases from V and 0 from J, leaving 13 bases between them. Written as DNA, the CDR3 is TGTGCCAGCACCCCCCAGACAGTCTCCTACGAGCAGTACTTC. This codes for CASTPQTVSYEQYF.

The chain recombines TRBV15 with TRBJ1-4; TRBD1 matches 7 bases. The CDR3 sequence is 16 residues long. V was pared by 3 bases and J by 4 bases, with 8 bases of the junction left unmatched. Germline values: CDR1 LNHNV, CDR2 YYDKDF (reference sequence). The CDR3 DNA reads TGTGCCACCAGCAGGGCTTTGGACAGGCTTAATGAAAAACTGTTTTTT. Its protein is CATSRALDRLNEKLFF.

The chain combines TRBV10-3 with TRBJ1-1, with D hard to call. V was pared by 4 bases and J by 6 bases, with 15 bases between. The CDR3 runs to 14 residues. Germline V gene lookup returns CDR1 ENHRY and CDR2 SYGVKD. The CDR3, as DNA: TGTGCCATCAGTGGGCCCGGAGCGGAATCTGAAGCTTTCTTT. This codes for CAISGPGAESEAFF.

The chain links TRBV5-1 to TRBJ2-5; 7 bases align to TRBD1. V gave up 0 bases and J gave up 1 base; unmatched junction bases: 3. This CDR3 is 15 amino acids long. Germline V gene lookup returns CDR1 SGHRS and CDR2 YFSETQ. The CDR3 region has the DNA TGCGCCAGCAGCTTGGTTGGACAGGCCCAAGAGACCCAGTACTTC. It specifies CASSLVGQAQETQYF.

The chain combines TRBV6-5 with TRBJ1-5; D might be TRBD1 (6 bases). This CDR3 comprises 15 residues. Germline V gene sequence: CDR1 MNHEY, CDR2 SVGAGI. V gave up 7 bases and J gave up 0 bases, with 13 bases separating them. Here the CDR3 DNA reads TGTGCCAGCACCCAGGACAGAATTAGCAATCAGCCCCAGCATTTT. It is translated as CASTQDRISNQPQHF.

The chain is built from TRBV3-1 (or the pseudogene TRBV3-2) and TRBJ2-1; D gene uncertain. The V gene's germline CDR1 is LGHDT and CDR2 YNNKEL (reference sequence). The V and J ends lost 1 base and 1 base respectively, with 11 bases between them. There are 16 residues in the CDR3. DNA for the CDR3: TGTGCCAGCAGCCAAGCTCCGACACCTTCCTACAATGAGCAGTTCTTC. Encoded protein: CASSQAPTPSYNEQFF.

This chain joins TRBV5-1 and TRBJ2-7; a weak D match, TRBD1 (5 bases). The CDR3 extends over 14 amino acids. Trimming took 2 bases from V and 2 from J, leaving 11 bases between them. CDR1 and CDR2 (germline): SGHRS, YFSETQ. CDR3 sequence: CASSFWAGPYEQYF. DNA of the CDR3: TGCGCCAGCAGCTTTTGGGCAGGGCCCTACGAGCAGTACTTC. Filled out from reference TRBV5-1 and TRBJ2-7, the complete variable domain reads KAGVTQTPRYLIKTRGQQVTLSCSPISGHRSVSWYQQTPGQGLQFLFEYFSETQRNKGNFPGRFSGRQFSNSRSEMNVSTLELGDSALYLCASSFWAGPYEQYFGPGTRLTVT.

This chain uses TRBV7-9 with TRBJ1-4, with 9 bases lining up with TRBD1. Germline V gene data show CDR1 as SEHNR and CDR2 as FQNEAQ (reference sequence). The CDR3 loop spans 15 amino acids. V was pared by 5 bases and J by 6 bases, with 7 bases of the junction left unmatched. The CDR3 DNA sequence: TGTGCCAGCAGCCGAGACAGGGGGTGGGATGAAAAACTGTTTTTT. Its translation: CASSRDRGWDEKLFF.

This chain joins TRBV5-1 and TRBJ1-6; D might be TRBD1 (5 bases). The CDR3 is 16 residues long. V lost 3 bases and J lost 2, with 12 bases in between. Germline CDR1 and CDR2: SGHRS and YFSETQ. The CDR3 is CASSSGLGAYNSPLHF. The CDR3 bases are TGCGCCAGCAGCTCCGGGCTGGGGGCCTATAATTCACCCCTCCACTTT.

V is TRBV7-2 and J is TRBJ1-5; unclear D gene. Per the germline V gene, CDR1 is SGHTA and CDR2 is FQGNSA. Trimming stripped 5 bases from V and 6 bases from J, with 17 bases between. The CDR3 is made up of 15 amino acids. The CDR3 protein is CASSLRTLEGQPQHF. DNA of the CDR3: TGTGCCAGCAGCCTACGGACCCTTGAGGGTCAGCCCCAGCATTTT.

The chain recombines TRBV19 with TRBJ1-1, with D unresolved. The CDR3 runs 15 residues. The V gene's germline CDR1 is LNHDA and CDR2 SQIVND (reference sequence). Trimming shortened V by 5 bases and J by 0 bases, and 13 bases separated the two germline ends. CDR3 in amino acids: CASSLTRLLNTEAFF. The CDR3 DNA reads TGTGCCAGTAGTTTGACCAGGCTATTGAACACTGAAGCTTTCTTT. The full variable domain, completed using reference TRBV19 and TRBJ1-1, is DGGITQSPKYLFRKEGQNVTLSCEQNLNHDAMYWYRQDPGQGLRLIYYSQIVNDFQKGDIAEGYSVSREKKESFPLTVTSAQKNPTAFYLCASSLTRLLNTEAFFGQGTRLTVV.

The chain's CDR3 is CASSSGGLGDTQYF. The CDR3 DNA sequence: TGTGCCAGCAGCTCCGGAGGACTGGGGGATACGCAGTATTTT. The chain combines TRBV7-8 with TRBJ2-3; tentatively, D is TRBD2 (5 bases). This CDR3 is built from 14 residues. The germline CDR1 and CDR2 sequences are SGHVS and FQNEAQ. V lost 4 bases and J lost 6, with 14 bases in between.

The V and J genes are TRBV9 and TRBJ2-1; D possibly corresponds to TRBD1 (6 bases). The CDR3 runs 16 residues. Germline V CDR1 and CDR2: SGDLS, YYNGEE. Between the trimmed V and J ends, which lost 3 bases and 0 bases, there was a span of 13 bases. This CDR3 reads CASSGQADSSYNEQFF. The CDR3 DNA follows: TGTGCCAGCAGCGGACAGGCTGATAGCTCCTACAATGAGCAGTTCTTC. Full variable domain (missing parts from reference TRBV9 and TRBJ2-1): DSGVTQTPKHLITATGQRVTLRCSPRSGDLSVYWYQQSLDQGLQFLIQYYNGEERAKGNILERFSAQQFPDLHSELNLSSLELGDSALYFCASSGQADSSYNEQFFGPGTRLTVL.

The J gene is TRBJ1-2, the V gene TRBV20-1, with D unresolved. The length of the CDR3 is 13 residues. V lost 3 bases and J 7 bases, leaving 15 bases between the germline ends. Germline assignment: CDR1 DFQATT and CDR2 SNEGSKA (reference sequence). This CDR3 reads CSASTRGSAGYTF. In DNA form, the CDR3 reads TGCAGTGCTAGTACGCGGGGTTCGGCTGGCTACACCTTC.

The chain recombines TRBV5-3 with TRBJ2-5; D not certain. TRBV5-3 is an ORF, with its function uncertain. The CDR3 is 12 residues long. Trimming cost V 1 base and J 5 bases, with 6 bases left between them. The CDR3 sequence is CARSLKGETQYF. CDR3 bases: TGTGCCAGAAGCTTGAAAGGGGAGACCCAGTACTTC.

The chain combines TRBV10-1 with TRBJ2-3, with D maybe TRBD2 (5 bases). Germline CDR1 WNHNN, CDR2 SYGVQD (reference sequence). The CDR3 is made up of 15 amino acids. The germline V and J ends were trimmed by 3 bases and 0 bases, with 10 bases remaining between them. The CDR3 nucleotides are TGCGCCAGCAGTGAAGCGGAGGCGAGCACAGATACGCAGTATTTT. Translated, it gives CASSEAEASTDTQYF.

This clone was seen only once. The chain joins TRBV5-1 to TRBJ2-3; TRBD2 matches at 11 bases. The CDR3 loop spans 16 amino acids. Germline-derived CDR1 and CDR2 are SGHRS and YFSETQ. The V segment lost 4 bases and the J segment 2 bases; nucleotides outside the gene matches: 6. The CDR3 is CASSLLAGGSTDTQYF. CDR3 DNA: TGCGCCAGCAGCCTGCTAGCGGGAGGCTCCACAGATACGCAGTATTTT.

The CDR3 bases are TGTGCCAGCAGTGGTGACAGTTCCCTCTATGGCTACACCTTC. Translation gives CASSGDSSLYGYTF. The chain combines TRBV2 with TRBJ1-2; D might be TRBD1 (5 bases). Germline V gene lookup returns CDR1 SNHLY and CDR2 FYNNEI. Trimming took off 4 bases at V and 4 bases at J, with 13 bases between the two ends. This CDR3 contains 14 residues. The variable domain in full, with the rest retrieved from reference TRBV2 and TRBJ1-2, is EPEVTQTPSHQVTQMGQEVILRCVPISNHLYFYWYRQILGQKVEFLVSFYNNEISEKSEIFDDQFSVERPDGSNFTLKIRSTKLEDSAMYFCASSGDSSLYGYTFGSGTRLTVV.

CDR3 DNA sequence: TGTGCCAGCAGTTTATACACAGGGTCCCCTTACGAGCAGTACTTC. Protein product: CASSLYTGSPYEQYF. The chain has TRBV27 and TRBJ2-7, with D possibly matching TRBD1 (6 bases). Trimming removed 1 base from V and 4 bases from J, with 14 bases in between. Germline loops: CDR1 MNHEY, CDR2 SMNVEV (reference sequence). The CDR3 spans 15 residues.

The V and J genes are TRBV14 and TRBJ1-3; D is unresolved. CDR1 is SGHDN and CDR2 is FVKESK in the germline V gene. This CDR3 spans 13 amino acids. V lost 4 bases, J lost 3 bases, and 7 bases lay in between. The CDR3 region is CASSLKIGNTIYF. DNA of the CDR3: TGTGCCAGCAGCCTAAAGATTGGAAACACCATATATTTT.

J is TRBJ1-2 and V is TRBV7-8; 9 nucleotides match TRBD1. Germline CDR1 and CDR2: SGHVS and FQNEAQ. The CDR3 is 15 residues long. The V segment lost 4 bases and the J segment 4 bases; nucleotides outside the gene matches: 7. The CDR3 nucleotides are TGTGCCAGCAGCTACGGACAGGGGAGTGTCTATGGCTACACCTTC. Its protein product is CASSYGQGSVYGYTF.

The chain joins TRBV2 to TRBJ1-2, with TRBD1 identical over 12 bases. The V gene end was trimmed by 7 bases and the J gene end by 7 bases; junction bases not matched to a gene: 7. The CDR3 runs to 14 residues. Germline CDR1 and CDR2: SNHLY and FYNNEI. The DNA of the CDR3 is TGTGCCAGCATGAGGGGACAGGGGGCGACTGGCTACACCTTC. It specifies CASMRGQGATGYTF.

In its sample, this clone was seen once. The chain has TRBV7-8 and TRBJ2-1, with D uncertain. This CDR3 region has 18 residues. CDR1 is SGHVS and CDR2 is FQNEAQ in the germline V gene. The V end was cut by 4 bases, the J end by 2 bases, with 21 bases between. Written as DNA, the CDR3 is TGTGCCAGCAGCTCCGTGGCGCCGGGCCCACCCCCCTACAATGAGCAGTTCTTC. The encoded protein is CASSSVAPGPPPYNEQFF.

V and J are TRBV19 and TRBJ2-3, with TRBD2 matching 10 bases. There are 15 residues in the CDR3. J gave up 3 bases and V 8 bases, and 8 bases lay outside the gene matches. The germline gives CDR1 LNHDA, CDR2 SQIVND (reference sequence). The CDR3 bases are TGTGCCAGTTTCGGAACTAGCGGGGCAACAGATACGCAGTATTTT. This translates into CASFGTSGATDTQYF.